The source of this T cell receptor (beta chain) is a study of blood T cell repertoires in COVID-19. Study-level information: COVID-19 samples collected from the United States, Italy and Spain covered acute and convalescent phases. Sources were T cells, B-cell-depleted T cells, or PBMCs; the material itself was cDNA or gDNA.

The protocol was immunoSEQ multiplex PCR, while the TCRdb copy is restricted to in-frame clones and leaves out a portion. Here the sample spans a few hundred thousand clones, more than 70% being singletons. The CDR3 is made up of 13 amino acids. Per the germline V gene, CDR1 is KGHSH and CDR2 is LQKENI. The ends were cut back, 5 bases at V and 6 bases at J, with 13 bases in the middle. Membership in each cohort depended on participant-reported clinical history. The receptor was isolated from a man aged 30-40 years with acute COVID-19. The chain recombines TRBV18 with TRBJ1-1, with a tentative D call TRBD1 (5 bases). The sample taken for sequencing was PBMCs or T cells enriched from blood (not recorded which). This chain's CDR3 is CASSVFSGAEAFF. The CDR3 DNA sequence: TGTGCCAGCTCAGTATTCTCGGGGGCTGAAGCTTTCTTT.